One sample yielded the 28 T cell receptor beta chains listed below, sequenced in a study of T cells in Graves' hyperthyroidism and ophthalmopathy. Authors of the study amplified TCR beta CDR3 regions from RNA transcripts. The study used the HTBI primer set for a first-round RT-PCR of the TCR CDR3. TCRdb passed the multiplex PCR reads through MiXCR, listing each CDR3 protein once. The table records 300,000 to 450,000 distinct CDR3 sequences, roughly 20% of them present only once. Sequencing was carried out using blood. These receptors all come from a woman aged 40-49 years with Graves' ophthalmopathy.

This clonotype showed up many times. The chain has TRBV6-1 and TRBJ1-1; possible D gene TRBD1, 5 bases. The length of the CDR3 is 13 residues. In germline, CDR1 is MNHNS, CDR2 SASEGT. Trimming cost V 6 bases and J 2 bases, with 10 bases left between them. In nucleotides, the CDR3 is TGTGCCAGCAGAAACGGGGGAAACACTGAAGCTTTCTTT. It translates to CASRNGGNTEAFF.

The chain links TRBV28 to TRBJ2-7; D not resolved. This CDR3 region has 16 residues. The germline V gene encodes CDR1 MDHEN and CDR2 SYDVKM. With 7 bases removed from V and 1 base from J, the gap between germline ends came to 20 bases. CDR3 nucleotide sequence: TGTGCCAGCACGGGTAGTGTAGGGTGGTCGTCCTACGAGCAGTACTTC. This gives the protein CASTGSVGWSSYEQYF.

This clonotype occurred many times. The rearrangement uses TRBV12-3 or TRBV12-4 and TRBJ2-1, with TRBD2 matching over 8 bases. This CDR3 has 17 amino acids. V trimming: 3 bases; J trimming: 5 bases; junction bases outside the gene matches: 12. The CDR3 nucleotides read TGTGCCAGCAGTTTCACCCCGGGAGGGTTGGCGGACAATGAGCAGTTCTTC. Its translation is CASSFTPGGLADNEQFF.

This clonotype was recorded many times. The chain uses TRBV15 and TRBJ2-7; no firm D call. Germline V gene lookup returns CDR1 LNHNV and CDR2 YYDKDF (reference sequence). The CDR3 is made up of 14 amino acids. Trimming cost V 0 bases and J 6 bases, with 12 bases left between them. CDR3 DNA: TGTGCCACCAGCAGAGATCACACCTTGGGCGAGCAGTACTTC. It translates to CATSRDHTLGEQYF.

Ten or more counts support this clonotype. The CDR3 sequence: CASSLDTHEQYF. The CDR3 nucleotides are TGTGCCAGCAGCCTAGACACTCACGAGCAGTACTTC. This chain uses TRBV7-8 with TRBJ2-7, with D unclear. Trimming cost V 5 bases and J 5 bases, with 10 bases left between them. The length of the CDR3 is 12 residues. Germline assignment: CDR1 SGHVS and CDR2 FQNEAQ.

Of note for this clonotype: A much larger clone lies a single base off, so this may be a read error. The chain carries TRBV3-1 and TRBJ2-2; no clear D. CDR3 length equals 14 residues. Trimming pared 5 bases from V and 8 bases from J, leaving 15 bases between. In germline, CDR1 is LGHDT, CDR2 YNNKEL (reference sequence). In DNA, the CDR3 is TGTGCCAGCAGCGAAGTCTCGGGTTTGGGGGAGCTGTTTTTT. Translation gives CASSEVSGLGELFF.

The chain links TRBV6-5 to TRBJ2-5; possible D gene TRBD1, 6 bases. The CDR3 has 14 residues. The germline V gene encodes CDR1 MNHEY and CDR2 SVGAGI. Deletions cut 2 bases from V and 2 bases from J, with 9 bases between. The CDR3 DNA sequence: TGTGCCAGCAGTTACCAGACAGGACAAGAGACCCAGTACTTC. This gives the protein CASSYQTGQETQYF.

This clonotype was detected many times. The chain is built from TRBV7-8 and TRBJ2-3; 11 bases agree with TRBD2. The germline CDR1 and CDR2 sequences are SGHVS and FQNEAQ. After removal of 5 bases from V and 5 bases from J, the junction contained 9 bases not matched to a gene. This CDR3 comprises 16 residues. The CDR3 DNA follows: TGTGCCAGCAGCAAACCTAGGACTAGCGGGCGAGATACGCAGTATTTT. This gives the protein CASSKPRTSGRDTQYF.

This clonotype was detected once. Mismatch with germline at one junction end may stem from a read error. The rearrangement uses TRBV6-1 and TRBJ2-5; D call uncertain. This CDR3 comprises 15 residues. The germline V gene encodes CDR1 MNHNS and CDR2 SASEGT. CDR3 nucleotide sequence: TGTGCCAGCAGTGAGGCCCCCGGCATACAAGAGACCCGGTACTTC. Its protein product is CASSEAPGIQETRYF.

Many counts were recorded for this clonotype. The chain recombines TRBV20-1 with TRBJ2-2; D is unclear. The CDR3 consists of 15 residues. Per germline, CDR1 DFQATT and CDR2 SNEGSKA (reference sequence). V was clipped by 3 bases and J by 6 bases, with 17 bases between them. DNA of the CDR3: TGCAGTGCTAGCTCCGGAGCCTGGTCGGCCGGGGAGCTGTTTTTT. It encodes CSASSGAWSAGELFF.

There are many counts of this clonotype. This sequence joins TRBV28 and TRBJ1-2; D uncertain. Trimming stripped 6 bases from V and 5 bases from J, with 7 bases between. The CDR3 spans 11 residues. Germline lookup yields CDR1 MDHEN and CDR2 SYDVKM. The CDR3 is CASRINYGYTF. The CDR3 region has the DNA TGTGCCAGCAGGATTAATTATGGCTACACCTTC.

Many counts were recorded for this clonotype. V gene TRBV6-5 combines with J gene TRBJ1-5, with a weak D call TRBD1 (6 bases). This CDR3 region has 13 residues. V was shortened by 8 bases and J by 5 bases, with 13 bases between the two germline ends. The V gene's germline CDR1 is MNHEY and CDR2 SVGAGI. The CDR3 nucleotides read TGTGCCAGCCGAGGGGGTAGTGATCAGCCCCAGCATTTT. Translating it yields CASRGGSDQPQHF.

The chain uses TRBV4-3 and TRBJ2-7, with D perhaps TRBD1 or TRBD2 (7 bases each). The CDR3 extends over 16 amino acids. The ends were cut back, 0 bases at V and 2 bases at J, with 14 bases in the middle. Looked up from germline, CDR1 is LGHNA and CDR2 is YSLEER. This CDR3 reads CASSQDQGGGPYEQYF. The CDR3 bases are TGCGCCAGCAGCCAAGATCAGGGGGGGGGGCCCTACGAGCAGTACTTC.

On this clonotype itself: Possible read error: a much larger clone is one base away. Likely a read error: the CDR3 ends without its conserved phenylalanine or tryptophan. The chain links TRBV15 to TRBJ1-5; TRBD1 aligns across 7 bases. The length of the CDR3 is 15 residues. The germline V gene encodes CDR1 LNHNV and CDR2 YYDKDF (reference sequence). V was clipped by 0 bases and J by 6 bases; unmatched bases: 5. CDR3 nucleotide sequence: TGTGCCACCAGCAGAGACAGGGGGGGTAGTCAGCCCCAGCATCTT. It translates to CATSRDRGGSQPQHL.

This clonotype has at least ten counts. In nucleotides, the CDR3 is TGTGCCAGCAGTGGGGGACAGGGGGCAGGCTACACCTTC. It is translated as CASSGGQGAGYTF. The rearrangement joins TRBV2 to TRBJ1-2, with TRBD1 identical over 12 bases. Germline V gene data show CDR1 as SNHLY and CDR2 as FYNNEI. V shed 4 bases and J 8 bases; nucleotides not matched to a gene: 2. The CDR3 has 13 residues.

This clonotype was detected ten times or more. This CDR3 reads CASGTTGRVGEQYF. DNA of the CDR3: TGTGCCAGTGGAACGACAGGGCGGGTGGGCGAGCAGTACTTC. This chain links TRBV27 with TRBJ2-7; 7 positions agree with TRBD1. With V trimmed by 9 bases and J by 6 bases, 14 bases remained unmatched. The V gene's germline CDR1 is MNHEY and CDR2 SMNVEV (reference sequence). CDR3 length equals 14 residues.

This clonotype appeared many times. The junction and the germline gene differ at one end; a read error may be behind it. The CDR3: CASRRTGDYERYF. The CDR3 region has the DNA TGTGCCAGCAGAAGGACAGGAGACTACGAGCGGTACTTC. The chain joins TRBV6-1 to TRBJ2-7; 7 bases are a match to TRBD1. The CDR3 sequence is 13 residues long. The germline CDR1 and CDR2 sequences are MNHNS and SASEGT.

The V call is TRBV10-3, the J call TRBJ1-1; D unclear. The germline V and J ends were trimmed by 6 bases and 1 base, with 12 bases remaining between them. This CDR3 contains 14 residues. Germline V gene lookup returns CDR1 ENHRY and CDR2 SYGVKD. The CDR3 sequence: CAIRADGKNTEAFF. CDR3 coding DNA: TGTGCCATCAGGGCGGACGGGAAGAACACTGAAGCTTTCTTT.

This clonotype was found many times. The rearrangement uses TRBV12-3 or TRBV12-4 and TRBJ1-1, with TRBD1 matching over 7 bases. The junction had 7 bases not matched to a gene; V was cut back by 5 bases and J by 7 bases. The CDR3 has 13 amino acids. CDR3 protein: CASSDSRDSEAFF. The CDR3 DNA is TGTGCCAGCAGTGATTCCCGGGACAGTGAAGCTTTCTTT.

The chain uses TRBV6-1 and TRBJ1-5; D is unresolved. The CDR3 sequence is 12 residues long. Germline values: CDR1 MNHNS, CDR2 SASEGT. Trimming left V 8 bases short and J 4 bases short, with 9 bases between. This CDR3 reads CASGRENQPQHF. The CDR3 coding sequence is TGTGCCAGCGGGAGGGAGAATCAGCCCCAGCATTTT.

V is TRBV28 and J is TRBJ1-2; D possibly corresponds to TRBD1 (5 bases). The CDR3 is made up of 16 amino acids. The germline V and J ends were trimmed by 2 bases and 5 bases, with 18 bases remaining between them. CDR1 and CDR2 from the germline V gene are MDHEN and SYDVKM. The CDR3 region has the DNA TGTGCCAGCAGTTTACAGTTTGGCAGGGTTGGGTATGGCTACACCTTC. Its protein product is CASSLQFGRVGYGYTF.

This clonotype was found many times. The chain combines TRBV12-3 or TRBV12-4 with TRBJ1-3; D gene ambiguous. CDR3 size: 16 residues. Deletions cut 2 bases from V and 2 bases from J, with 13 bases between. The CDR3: CASSLYPRTAGNTIYF. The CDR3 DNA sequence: TGTGCCAGCAGTTTATACCCGAGAACGGCTGGAAACACCATATATTTT.

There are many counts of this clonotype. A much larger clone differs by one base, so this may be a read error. CDR3 sequence reads: CASRYPPNTEAFF. The DNA for the CDR3 is TGTGCCAGCAGGTACCCCCCGAACACTGAAGCTTTCTTT. The chain uses TRBV6-2 or TRBV6-3 and TRBJ1-1; D is unresolved. The CDR3 spans 13 residues. Germline CDR1 MNHEY, CDR2 SVGEGT. V lost 6 bases and J lost 1, with 9 bases in between.

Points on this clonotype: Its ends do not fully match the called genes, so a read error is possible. The CDR3: CASSEGGAGELLF. CDR3 nucleotide sequence: TGTGCCAGCAGTGAGGGGGGAGCCGGGGAGCTGCTTTTT. The rearrangement uses TRBV6-4 and TRBJ2-2; a possible D gene is TRBD2 (6 bases). Germline V gives CDR1 MRHNA, CDR2 SNTAGT. The CDR3 spans 13 residues.

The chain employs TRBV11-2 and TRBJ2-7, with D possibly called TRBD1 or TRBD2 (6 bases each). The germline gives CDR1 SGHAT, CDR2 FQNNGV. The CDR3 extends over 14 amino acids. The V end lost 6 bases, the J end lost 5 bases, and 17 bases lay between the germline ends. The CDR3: CASRHQGRFHEQYF. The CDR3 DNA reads TGTGCCAGCAGGCACCAGGGGAGGTTCCACGAGCAGTACTTC.

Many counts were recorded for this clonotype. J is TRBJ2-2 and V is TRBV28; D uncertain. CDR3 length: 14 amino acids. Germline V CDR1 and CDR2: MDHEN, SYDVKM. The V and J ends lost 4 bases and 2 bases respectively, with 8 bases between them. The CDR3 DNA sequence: TGTGCCAGCAGTTGGGCCGATAACACCGGGGAGCTGTTTTTT. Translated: CASSWADNTGELFF.

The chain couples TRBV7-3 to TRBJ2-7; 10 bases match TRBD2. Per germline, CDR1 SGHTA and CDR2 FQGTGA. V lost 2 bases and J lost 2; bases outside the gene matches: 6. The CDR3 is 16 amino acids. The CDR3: CASSLEPAGGPYEQYF. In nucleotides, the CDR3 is TGTGCCAGCAGCTTAGAGCCAGCGGGAGGGCCCTACGAGCAGTACTTC.

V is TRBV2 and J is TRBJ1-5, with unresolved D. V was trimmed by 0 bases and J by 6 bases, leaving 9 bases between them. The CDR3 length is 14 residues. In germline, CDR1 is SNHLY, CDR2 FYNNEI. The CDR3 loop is CASSEALGFQPQHF. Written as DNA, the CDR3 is TGTGCCAGCAGTGAAGCGCTTGGGTTTCAGCCCCAGCATTTT.